This passage covers 31 T cell receptor beta chains from one sample sequenced in a study of shared clonotypes between healthy human individuals. Produced via immunoSEQ multiplex PCR; TCRdb's table is partial and in-frame only. The profile shows 450,000 to 500,000 clones, 60% to 85% of them singletons. The sequenced sample was PBMCs. All receptors derive from a woman in her thirties or forties in good health. Some clones in this sample may be carry-over from other donors' samples.

A note on this clone: Other DNA sequences in the sample encode the same CDR3. The chain recombines TRBV5-1 with TRBJ1-1; no clear D. The CDR3 extends over 14 amino acids. The germline CDR1 and CDR2 sequences are SGHRS and YFSETQ. Between the trimmed V and J ends, which lost 2 bases and 2 bases, there was a span of 10 bases. The CDR3, as DNA: TGCGCCAGCAGCTTAGGAGGCGTTAACACTGAAGCTTTCTTT. It is translated as CASSLGGVNTEAFF. Combining the CDR3 with reference TRBV5-1 and TRBJ1-1 gives the whole variable domain KAGVTQTPRYLIKTRGQQVTLSCSPISGHRSVSWYQQTPGQGLQFLFEYFSETQRNKGNFPGRFSGRQFSNSRSEMNVSTLELGDSALYLCASSLGGVNTEAFFGQGTRLTVV.

The CDR3 coding sequence is TGCGCCAGCAGCTTAGGTCAGGGGATTCAGCCCCAGCATTTT. Protein: CASSLGQGIQPQHF. The chain employs TRBV5-1 and TRBJ1-5; maybe TRBD1 (6 bases). Trimming shortened V by 2 bases and J by 6 bases, and 12 bases separated the two germline ends. The CDR3 loop spans 14 amino acids. Germline assignment: CDR1 SGHRS and CDR2 YFSETQ.

The V and J genes are TRBV15 and TRBJ2-1, with D perhaps given as TRBD1 or TRBD2 (5 bases each). The V end was cut by 0 bases, the J end by 5 bases, with 23 bases between. Germline V gene lookup returns CDR1 LNHNV and CDR2 YYDKDF (reference sequence). This CDR3 is 19 amino acids long. The CDR3 DNA reads TGTGCCACCAGCAGAGATTACCCCAGGGACGACCACATACACAATGAGCAGTTCTTC. It specifies CATSRDYPRDDHIHNEQFF.

Turning to this clone: This may come from a read error, since a much larger clone is one base off. V gene TRBV5-4 combines with J gene TRBJ2-7; 7 bases align to TRBD2. Germline assignment: CDR1 SGHNT and CDR2 YYREEE (reference sequence). This CDR3 region has 15 residues. The CDR3 DNA follows: TGTGTCAGCAGCTCCCCGGGACTATCCTCCTACGAGCAGTACTTC. It encodes CVSSSPGLSSYEQYF.

This clone was counted ten times or more. The chain carries TRBV5-6 and TRBJ2-7; 8 nucleotides line up with TRBD1. Germline V CDR1 and CDR2: SGHDT, YYEEEE. With 4 bases clipped from V and 1 base from J, the junction kept 16 bases outside the gene matches. The CDR3 is made up of 18 amino acids. Written as DNA, the CDR3 is TGTGCCAGCAGCCGTGGGGCAGGGGGCTATGTACCGTCCTACGAGCAGTACTTC. It specifies CASSRGAGGYVPSYEQYF. Drawing the rest from reference TRBV5-6 and TRBJ2-7, the complete variable domain is DAGVTQSPTHLIKTRGQQVTLRCSPKSGHDTVSWYQQALGQGPQFIFQYYEEEERQRGNFPDRFSGHQFPNYSSELNVNALLLGDSALYLCASSRGAGGYVPSYEQYFGPGTRLTVT.

This clone has more than one count but fewer than ten. The chain employs TRBV27 and TRBJ2-1; 8 bases map to TRBD2. The CDR3 spans 16 residues. The germline V gene encodes CDR1 MNHEY and CDR2 SMNVEV (reference sequence). The junction had 8 bases not matched to a gene; V was cut back by 7 bases and J by 0 bases. This CDR3 is CASTWERESSYNEQFF. CDR3 in DNA: TGTGCCAGCACCTGGGAGCGGGAGAGCTCCTACAATGAGCAGTTCTTC.

The rearrangement uses TRBV5-1 and TRBJ1-5; 7 bases map to TRBD1. V lost 0 bases, J lost 4 bases, and 4 bases stayed unmatched. Germline lookup yields CDR1 SGHRS and CDR2 YFSETQ. This CDR3 has 15 residues. The CDR3 here is CASSLEGGINQPQHF. Written as DNA, the CDR3 is TGCGCCAGCAGCTTGGAAGGGGGCATTAATCAGCCCCAGCATTTT.

In this sample, this clone turned up a few times. This chain links TRBV19 with TRBJ1-2; 8 nucleotides line up with TRBD1. The trim removed 3 bases at V and 4 bases at J, leaving 7 bases unmatched. The CDR3 covers 15 residues. Germline CDR1 is LNHDA and CDR2 is SQIVND (reference sequence). Written as DNA, the CDR3 is TGTGCCAGTAGTATTGGGGCAGGGGGCGTCTATGGCTACACCTTC. Its protein is CASSIGAGGVYGYTF.

This clone has only a few counts. V is TRBV11-2 and J is TRBJ1-1; D uncertain. Germline CDR1 is SGHAT and CDR2 is FQNNGV. Trimming took 4 bases from V and 10 from J, leaving 16 bases between them. The CDR3 contains 13 residues. CDR3 sequence reads: CASSSLRGDSAFF. CDR3 nucleotide sequence: TGTGCCAGCAGCTCACTCCGGGGAGATTCAGCTTTCTTT.

The gene calls are TRBV29-1 and TRBJ1-2; D gene uncertain. Germline V lookup: CDR1 SQVTM, CDR2 ANQGSEA. This CDR3 region has 13 residues. The V end lost 3 bases, the J end lost 3 bases, and 11 bases lay between the germline ends. The CDR3 here is CSVDARTDYGYTF. CDR3 coding DNA: TGCAGCGTTGACGCCAGAACGGACTATGGCTACACCTTC.

The rearrangement joins TRBV28 to TRBJ1-1; tentative D call: TRBD1 (6 bases). The V and J ends lost 6 bases and 5 bases respectively, with 16 bases between them. The germline V gene encodes CDR1 MDHEN and CDR2 SYDVKM. CDR3 length: 14 residues. Here the CDR3 DNA reads TGTGCCAGCAGCCGCGGGAGGGGGGAGACTGAAGCTTTCTTT. Translating gives CASSRGRGETEAFF.

The chain employs TRBV4-1 and TRBJ2-7; 9 positions agree with TRBD1. The trim removed 4 bases at V and 5 bases at J, leaving 9 bases unmatched. Germline loops: CDR1 MGHRA, CDR2 YSYEKL. CDR3 size: 15 residues. The CDR3 coding sequence is TGCGCCAGCAGCCCGACCTGGGACAGGGTCAACGAGCAGTACTTC. Amino acids: CASSPTWDRVNEQYF.

This chain links TRBV9 with TRBJ2-7; 13 positions agree with TRBD2. V trimming: 2 bases; J trimming: 5 bases; junction bases outside the gene matches: 4. Germline lookup yields CDR1 SGDLS and CDR2 YYNGEE. The CDR3 is 15 amino acids. The CDR3 DNA reads TGTGCCAGCAGCGTCGGGACTAGCGGGACCAACGAGCAGTACTTC. It encodes CASSVGTSGTNEQYF. Combining the CDR3 with reference TRBV9 and TRBJ2-7 gives the whole variable domain DSGVTQTPKHLITATGQRVTLRCSPRSGDLSVYWYQQSLDQGLQFLIQYYNGEERAKGNILERFSAQQFPDLHSELNLSSLELGDSALYFCASSVGTSGTNEQYFGPGTRLTVT.

In regard to this clone: A junction end diverges from the germline sequence, so it may reflect a read error. This sample includes further DNA sequences coding for the same CDR3. The chain is built from TRBV9 and TRBJ1-2, with 7 bases matching TRBD1. CDR1 is SGDLS and CDR2 is YYNGEE in the germline V gene. CDR3 length: 15 residues. The CDR3 region is CASSGDRELHYGYTF. DNA of the CDR3: TGTGCCAGCAGCGGAGACAGGGAACTTCACTACGGCTACACCTTC.

The chain recombines TRBV28 with TRBJ1-6; tentative D call: TRBD1 (5 bases). Germline V CDR1 and CDR2: MDHEN, SYDVKM. V lost 6 bases and J 0 bases, leaving 12 bases between the germline ends. The CDR3 contains 16 residues. The CDR3 nucleotides read TGTGCCAGCAGCCAGGGCATAAGCTCCTATAATTCACCCCTCCACTTT. It translates to CASSQGISSYNSPLHF.

The rearrangement uses TRBV6-6 and TRBJ2-5, with D possibly called TRBD1 or TRBD2 (6 bases each). Per the germline V gene, CDR1 is MNHNY and CDR2 is SVGAGI (reference sequence). V gave up 0 bases and J gave up 2 bases, with 10 bases separating them. This CDR3 comprises 15 residues. This chain's CDR3 is CASSYSGGGQETQYF. CDR3 nucleotide sequence: TGTGCCAGCAGTTACTCTGGAGGGGGTCAAGAGACCCAGTACTTC.

As concerns this clone: Given a much more abundant clone one base away, this may be a read error. The chain has TRBV29-1 and TRBJ2-5, with D maybe TRBD2 (5 bases). Trimming left V 8 bases short and J 5 bases short, with 12 bases between. The V gene's germline CDR1 is SQVTM and CDR2 ANQGSEA. The CDR3 has 11 amino acids. The CDR3 bases are TGCAGCATACTACTAGGGGAGACCCAGTACTTC. Translating it yields CSILLGETQYF.

Points on this clone: It may be a read error: a sequence one base away is much more abundant. Other DNA sequences in the sample encode the same CDR3. The rearrangement uses TRBV2 and TRBJ2-7, with 9 positions matching TRBD2. The V gene's germline CDR1 is SNHLY and CDR2 FYNNEI. CDR3 length: 14 residues. DNA of the CDR3: TGCGCCAGCAGAGTTAGCGGGAGCAGCTCCGAGCAGTACTTC. Amino acid sequence: CASRVSGSSSEQYF.

V is TRBV29-1 and J is TRBJ2-2; TRBD1 agrees at 7 bases. J lost 1 base, V lost 7 bases, and 3 bases had no gene match. CDR1 is SQVTM and CDR2 is ANQGSEA in the germline V gene. The CDR3 covers 13 residues. CDR3 in amino acids: CSAGQLNTGELFF. CDR3 coding DNA: TGCAGCGCGGGACAGTTGAACACCGGGGAGCTGTTTTTT.

This clone was seen only a few times. The chain uses TRBV18 and TRBJ1-1; the match to TRBD1 covers 7 bases. The CDR3 spans 14 residues. CDR1 is KGHSH, CDR2 LQKENI, per germline. Trimming at V came to 3 bases and at J to 7 bases, leaving 8 bases not matched to a gene. The chain's CDR3 is CASSPRAQGYEAFF. DNA for the CDR3: TGTGCCAGCTCACCTCGAGCACAGGGGTATGAAGCTTTCTTT. Based on the CDR3 plus reference TRBV18 and TRBJ1-1, the full variable domain is NAGVMQNPRHLVRRRGQEARLRCSPMKGHSHVYWYRQLPEEGLKFMVYLQKENIIDESGMPKERFSAEFPKEGPSILRIQQVVRGDSAAYFCASSPRAQGYEAFFGQGTRLTVV.

The chain links TRBV7-9 to TRBJ1-2, with TRBD1 matching 8 bases. Looked up from germline, CDR1 is SEHNR and CDR2 is FQNEAQ (reference sequence). After removal of 2 bases from V and 2 bases from J, the junction contained 13 bases not matched to a gene. The CDR3 runs to 18 residues. The CDR3 spells CASSLRAGAGGANYGYTF. The CDR3 DNA is TGTGCCAGCAGCTTAAGGGCGGGGGCAGGGGGCGCGAACTATGGCTACACCTTC.

About this clone itself: This may stem from a read error, because a much larger clone lies one nucleotide away. J is TRBJ2-1 and V is TRBV6-5; D may be TRBD1 (5 bases). V lost 2 bases to trimming and J lost 6 bases, with 14 bases between them. From germline, CDR1 is MNHEY and CDR2 SVGAGI. The CDR3 runs to 15 residues. CDR3 bases: TGTGCCAGCAGTTACAGGGGATCCCGGGCCAATGAGCAGTTCTTC. Translated: CASSYRGSRANEQFF.

There are a few counts of this clone. The gene calls are TRBV7-3 and TRBJ2-2; possibly TRBD1 or TRBD2 for D (6 bases each). CDR1 and CDR2 (germline): SGHTA, FQGTGA. The CDR3 contains 16 residues. V lost 2 bases to trimming and J lost 1 base, with 11 bases between them. In nucleotides, the CDR3 is TGTGCCAGCAGCTTAGATAGGGGGGTGAACACCGGGGAGCTGTTTTTT. It encodes CASSLDRGVNTGELFF.

This rearrangement joins TRBV7-2 to TRBJ2-2, with no clear D. V was pared by 1 base and J by 7 bases, with 13 bases between. This CDR3 region has 15 residues. Per the germline V gene, CDR1 is SGHTA and CDR2 is FQGNSA. CDR3 sequence reads: CASSLGGSWGGELFF. In DNA form, the CDR3 reads TGTGCCAGCAGCTTAGGGGGTAGCTGGGGCGGGGAGCTGTTTTTT.

This CDR3 is CASSRPQGAGEKLFF. The CDR3 coding sequence is TGTGCCAGCAGCCGACCTCAGGGGGCAGGGGAAAAACTGTTTTTT. The rearrangement joins TRBV28 to TRBJ1-4; 8 nucleotides match TRBD1. Germline values: CDR1 MDHEN, CDR2 SYDVKM. This CDR3 region has 15 residues. V lost 6 bases and J lost 8; bases outside the gene matches: 11.

The chain recombines TRBV14 with TRBJ2-1; no clear D. The V and J ends lost 2 bases and 3 bases respectively, with 11 bases between them. This CDR3 is 15 amino acids long. CDR1 is SGHDN, CDR2 FVKESK, per germline. The CDR3 protein is CASSQLGSLYNEQFF. The CDR3 bases are TGTGCCAGCAGCCAATTGGGTTCTCTCTACAATGAGCAGTTCTTC.

This clone showed up just a few times. This chain links TRBV5-6 with TRBJ2-1; TRBD1 aligns across 9 bases. CDR1 is SGHDT and CDR2 is YYEEEE in the germline V gene. This CDR3 has 15 residues. The J segment lost 7 bases and the V segment lost 1 base, leaving 6 bases of the junction unmatched. CDR3 region: CASSLWDRDLNEQFF. The CDR3 nucleotides are TGTGCCAGCAGCTTGTGGGACAGGGACCTAAATGAGCAGTTCTTC.

This sequence joins TRBV7-2 and TRBJ2-3, with 9 bases lining up with TRBD2. Germline assignment: CDR1 SGHTA and CDR2 FQGNSA. This CDR3 contains 17 residues. V trimming: 1 base; J trimming: 3 bases; junction bases outside the gene matches: 8. CDR3 loop: CASSLVGGRARTDTQYF. DNA of the CDR3: TGTGCCAGCAGCTTAGTTGGCGGGAGGGCCCGGACAGATACGCAGTATTTT.

This clone turned up a few times. The genes are TRBV6-5 and TRBJ1-1; no clear D. V was clipped by 4 bases and J by 11 bases, with 2 bases between them. Germline CDR1 reads MNHEY; CDR2 reads SVGAGI. The CDR3 is made up of 8 amino acids. The CDR3 DNA reads as TGTGCCAGCAGTTGGGCTTTCTTT. As protein: CASSWAFF.

The chain uses TRBV5-6 and TRBJ2-7, with 11 positions matching TRBD2. Germline CDR1 SGHDT, CDR2 YYEEEE. This CDR3 is 17 amino acids long. J lost 6 bases, V lost 0 bases, and 11 bases had no gene match. The CDR3 DNA follows: TGTGCCAGCAGCTTGGCCGCCCCACTAGCGGGAGTCGGCGAGCAGTACTTC. Translated: CASSLAAPLAGVGEQYF.

The genes are TRBV2 and TRBJ2-5; D might be TRBD2 (5 bases). Germline CDR1 SNHLY, CDR2 FYNNEI. The CDR3 has 14 residues. V was cut by 2 bases and J by 3 bases, with 10 bases left in between. The CDR3 reads CASSELTTKETQYF. DNA for the CDR3: TGTGCCAGCAGTGAACTGACTACAAAAGAGACCCAGTACTTC.